Below are 18 T cell receptor beta chains sequenced from a single sample in a study of PD-L1 blockade in urothelial cancer. The sample's time point: pretreatment peripheral blood. Assay: immunoSEQ multiplex PCR; the TCRdb copy retains only in-frame clones and omits some. The table includes tens of thousands of clones, around 84% detected once. The material sequenced was PBMCs, taken around atezolizumab (anti-PD-L1) treatment. Receptors originate from a man between 60 and 70 years old with urothelial cancer.

The chain employs TRBV9 and TRBJ2-3; weak D call: TRBD1 (5 bases). Deletions cut 0 bases from V and 1 base from J, with 12 bases between. CDR1 is SGDLS and CDR2 is YYNGEE in the germline V gene. The CDR3 is 16 residues long. DNA of the CDR3: TGTGCCAGCAGCGTAGCAGGGCAGGGTGGCACAGATACGCAGTATTTT. This gives the protein CASSVAGQGGTDTQYF. Complete variable domain (other parts from reference TRBV9 and TRBJ2-3): DSGVTQTPKHLITATGQRVTLRCSPRSGDLSVYWYQQSLDQGLQFLIQYYNGEERAKGNILERFSAQQFPDLHSELNLSSLELGDSALYFCASSVAGQGGTDTQYFGPGTRLTVL.

The V gene is TRBV7-8, the J gene TRBJ2-1; no reliable D call. From germline, CDR1 is SGHVS and CDR2 FQNEAQ. V was pared by 1 base and J by 3 bases, with 10 bases between. The CDR3 length is 15 residues. CDR3 amino acids: CASSLGGSLYNEQFF. DNA for the CDR3: TGTGCCAGCAGCTTAGGCGGTTCCCTCTACAATGAGCAGTTCTTC.

This clone was counted only a few times. This chain joins TRBV6-1 and TRBJ1-3, with D unresolved. Trimming left V 2 bases short and J 4 bases short, with 9 bases between. The CDR3 has 14 residues. Germline CDR1 is MNHNS and CDR2 is SASEGT. CDR3 DNA: TGTGCCAGCAGTGAATCGAGAAGAGGAAACACCATATATTTT. Its protein product is CASSESRRGNTIYF.

There are a few counts of this clone. V is TRBV27 and J is TRBJ1-1; TRBD1 aligns across 9 bases. This CDR3 comprises 15 residues. J lost 4 bases, V lost 5 bases, and 8 bases had no gene match. Germline V gene sequence: CDR1 MNHEY, CDR2 SMNVEV (reference sequence). The CDR3 protein is CASSPRDRAATEAFF. CDR3 sequence (DNA): TGTGCCAGCAGTCCCCGGGACAGGGCCGCCACTGAAGCTTTCTTT.

The chain joins TRBV9 to TRBJ2-2; D call uncertain. The V gene lost 2 bases and the J gene lost 4 bases, with 9 bases spanning the gap. In germline, CDR1 is SGDLS, CDR2 YYNGEE. The CDR3 has 14 residues. The CDR3 sequence is CASSVGQVTGELFF. The CDR3 bases are TGTGCCAGCAGCGTGGGCCAGGTCACCGGGGAGCTGTTTTTT.

The chain employs TRBV30 and TRBJ2-7; 7 bases are a match to TRBD1. The CDR3 is 18 amino acids. Trimming at V came to 0 bases and at J to 0 bases, leaving 14 bases not matched to a gene. Per germline, CDR1 GTSNPN and CDR2 SVGIG (reference sequence). CDR3 in DNA: TGTGCCTGGAGTGTAATGGGACAGTGGGATCCCAGCTCCTACGAGCAGTACTTC. This gives the protein CAWSVMGQWDPSSYEQYF.

The chain couples TRBV6-1 to TRBJ1-2; D is possibly TRBD1 (6 bases). Germline lookup yields CDR1 MNHNS and CDR2 SASEGT. The germline V and J ends were trimmed by 8 bases and 1 base, with 8 bases remaining between them. This CDR3 contains 12 residues. DNA for the CDR3: TGTGCCAGCGGACAGTTTAACTATGGCTACACCTTC. Protein: CASGQFNYGYTF.

The V call is TRBV6-6, the J call TRBJ1-1; D perhaps matches TRBD1 (6 bases). This CDR3 has 13 residues. The germline gives CDR1 MNHNY, CDR2 SVGAGI (reference sequence). The V end lost 6 bases, the J end lost 1 base, and 9 bases lay between the germline ends. CDR3: CASRGHANTEAFF. CDR3 sequence (DNA): TGTGCCAGCAGGGGACACGCGAACACTGAAGCTTTCTTT.

This clone has just one count. The V and J genes are TRBV19 and TRBJ2-3, with 10 bases matching TRBD2. The CDR3 extends over 16 amino acids. Germline-derived CDR1 and CDR2 are LNHDA and SQIVND (reference sequence). After removal of 5 bases from V and 3 bases from J, the junction contained 8 bases not matched to a gene. In DNA, the CDR3 is TGTGCCAGTAGTTCCAACAGACTAGCGGGTACAGATACGCAGTATTTT. It yields the protein CASSSNRLAGTDTQYF.

The chain links TRBV5-6 to TRBJ2-1; D perhaps matches TRBD1 (6 bases). Trimming removed 0 bases at V and 11 bases at J, with 9 bases between. Germline V CDR1 and CDR2: SGHDT, YYEEEE. The CDR3 covers 12 residues. The CDR3 loop is CASSLGGGKQFF. The CDR3 nucleotides read TGTGCCAGCAGCTTGGGAGGGGGAAAGCAGTTCTTC.

The chain joins TRBV30 to TRBJ2-7; the D gene is possibly TRBD2 (6 bases). This CDR3 has 15 residues. V dropped 8 bases and J dropped 3 bases, with 23 bases sitting between them. Germline CDR1 and CDR2: GTSNPN and SVGIG (reference sequence). The CDR3 sequence: CAPVGSGPPLYEQYF. Here the CDR3 DNA reads TGTGCCCCCGTGGGGAGCGGGCCCCCCCTCTACGAGCAGTACTTC.

The rearrangement links TRBV11-2 to TRBJ2-7; the match to TRBD1 covers 7 bases. The CDR3 runs 14 residues. Germline V CDR1 and CDR2: SGHAT, FQNNGV. J gave up 4 bases and V 1 base, and 4 bases lay outside the gene matches. The CDR3 here is CASSLVQGEYEQYF. The CDR3 DNA follows: TGTGCCAGCAGCTTAGTTCAGGGGGAGTACGAGCAGTACTTC.

The V call is TRBV28, the J call TRBJ2-3; 9 positions match TRBD1. The CDR3 length is 14 residues. The V gene's germline CDR1 is MDHEN and CDR2 SYDVKM. With 10 bases clipped from V and 2 bases from J, the junction kept 7 bases outside the gene matches. CDR3 region: CATSGTGLTDTQYF. As DNA, the CDR3 is TGTGCCACCTCCGGGACAGGGCTCACAGATACGCAGTATTTT.

J is TRBJ2-2 and V is TRBV28, with TRBD2 matching 9 bases. The germline gives CDR1 MDHEN, CDR2 SYDVKM. The CDR3 consists of 15 residues. V shed 7 bases and J 7 bases; nucleotides not matched to a gene: 10. This CDR3 reads CASIRGGRGNGELFF. The DNA for the CDR3 is TGTGCCAGCATAAGGGGCGGGAGGGGAAACGGGGAGCTGTTTTTT.

The chain joins TRBV19 to TRBJ2-1; D remains ambiguous. The CDR3 is made up of 13 amino acids. CDR1 is LNHDA and CDR2 is SQIVND in the germline V gene (reference sequence). V dropped 4 bases and J dropped 3 bases, with 7 bases sitting between them. In nucleotides, the CDR3 is TGTGCCAGTAGTACTACAGACTACAATGAGCAGTTCTTC. It yields the protein CASSTTDYNEQFF.

This chain joins TRBV5-4 and TRBJ2-7, with D possibly TRBD2 on 5 matching bases. The V end lost 4 bases, the J end lost 0 bases, and 11 bases lay between the germline ends. Germline CDR1 reads SGHNT; CDR2 reads YYREEE (reference sequence). This CDR3 contains 14 residues. This CDR3 reads CASSPGGGSYEQYF. In DNA, the CDR3 is TGTGCCAGCAGCCCCGGAGGTGGCTCCTACGAGCAGTACTTC.

The chain employs TRBV6-6 and TRBJ2-7; D is unclear. The CDR3 is 11 residues long. Per germline, CDR1 MNHNY and CDR2 SVGAGI (reference sequence). V lost 7 bases and J 6 bases, leaving 10 bases between the germline ends. CDR3 DNA sequence: TGTGCCAGCAACTGGTCCGGCGAGCAGTACTTC. The encoded protein is CASNWSGEQYF.

Only one count was recorded for this clone. The chain combines TRBV4-2 with TRBJ1-2, with TRBD1 as a possible D gene (5 bases). Trimming left V 3 bases short and J 7 bases short, with 12 bases between. Germline V gene data show CDR1 as LGHNA and CDR2 as YNFKEQ. This CDR3 is 13 amino acids long. DNA for the CDR3: TGTGCCAGCAGCCAGCAGGGTTTAGGTGGCTACACCTTC. Its translation: CASSQQGLGGYTF.